This T cell receptor beta chain was sequenced in a study of T cell responses to AZD1222 COVID-19 vaccine. Findings of the study overall: The donor cohort was predominantly white British with a female majority, and clonal diversity may have been underestimated.

Remarks on this clone: Antigen specificity is unknown.

The assay was immunoSEQ multiplex PCR, and TCRdb's table has in-frame clones only and misses some. The repertoire holds some 96,000 clones, with around 87% as singletons. Germline loops: CDR1 MDHEN, CDR2 SYDVKM. The CDR3 has 13 residues. The V and J ends lost 8 bases and 4 bases respectively, with 13 bases between them. V usage is TRBV28 and J usage is TRBJ2-3; D is possibly TRBD1 or TRBD2 (5 bases each). The sample consisted of peripheral blood, taken on day 0 of MenACWY control vaccination. The sequence came from an adult in good health. Here the CDR3 DNA reads TGTGCCAGCGGAGTCGGGGCTGCAGATACGCAGTATTTT. This codes for CASGVGAADTQYF.